This T cell receptor beta chain was recorded in a study of vaccination and CD4 T cells after COVID-19. Study-level background: At a median approximately 100 days (range 35 to 161) after diagnosis, post-COVID samples were drawn.

With the Oncomine TCR Beta short-read assay, DNA from cultured CD4+ T cells was sequenced. Extraction of genomic DNA was performed on cultured CD4+ T cells. TCRdb ran MiXCR on the PCR reads and lists one entry per CDR3 protein. The table lists more than 10,000 distinct CDR3 sequences, over 25% of them singletons. The CDR3 spans 14 residues. Germline lookup yields CDR1 SGHAT and CDR2 FQNNGV. V gave up 4 bases and J gave up 4 bases, with 11 bases separating them. With respect to this clonotype: Its matching antigen is unknown.

Treatment meaning: roughly nine-day PBMC culture with coronavirus spike peptide pools or control peptides (ViraFEST assay). Positive PCR dates covered March to December 2020, before US Alpha, Beta and Delta variants. The chain couples TRBV11-2 to TRBJ2-1; D remains ambiguous. Sequencing used CD4+ T cells from blood, cultured in vitro, obtained after SARS-CoV-2 vaccination. The sequence was collected from a human donor who had recovered from COVID-19. The chain's CDR3 is CASSSTNVYNEQFF. Written as DNA, the CDR3 is TGTGCCAGCAGCTCAACAAACGTATACAATGAGCAGTTCTTC.